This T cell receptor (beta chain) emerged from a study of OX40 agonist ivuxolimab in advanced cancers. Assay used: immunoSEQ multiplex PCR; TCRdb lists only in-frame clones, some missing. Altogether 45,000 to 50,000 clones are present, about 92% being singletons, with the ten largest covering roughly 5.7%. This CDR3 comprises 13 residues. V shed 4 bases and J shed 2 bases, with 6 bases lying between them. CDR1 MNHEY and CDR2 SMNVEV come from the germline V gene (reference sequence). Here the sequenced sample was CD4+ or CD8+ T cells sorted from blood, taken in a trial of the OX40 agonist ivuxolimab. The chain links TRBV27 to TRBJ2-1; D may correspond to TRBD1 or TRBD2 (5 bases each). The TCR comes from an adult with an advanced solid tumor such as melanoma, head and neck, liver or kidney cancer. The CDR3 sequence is CASSWDPYNEQFF. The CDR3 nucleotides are TGTGCCAGCAGTTGGGACCCCTACAATGAGCAGTTCTTC.